This T cell receptor beta chain appears in the sequencing data of a study of blood T cells in healthy people across ages. CDR3 length equals 14 residues. This clonotype has just a few counts. The junction and the germline gene differ at one end; a read error may be behind it. The study recruited healthy Caucasian donors from Russia who were aged about 6 to 95. A second PCR of 7 to 11 cycles used a sample-barcoded 5' primer and a J-beta primer mix. TCRdb itself ran the 5' RACE reads through MiXCR, one entry per CDR3 protein. The sample has roughly 1,000,000 distinct CDR3 sequences; 20% to 25% are singletons. These data are also associated with another study on T cells of mothers and their children.

The chain is built from TRBV12-3 or TRBV12-4 and TRBJ1-5; TRBD1 might be the D (5 bases). Material for sequencing was blood. The sequence derives from a girl aged 2-10 years in good health. CDR3: CASSFGDSQRPQHF. The CDR3 bases are TGCGCCAGCAGTTTTGGCGACAGTCAAAGGCCCCAGCATTTT.